These T cell receptor beta chains were read from a single sample in a study of CD8 T cells in ankylosing spondylitis. MiXCR, applied by TCRdb to the 5' RACE reads, yields one record per CDR3 protein. The sample shows about 350,000 distinct CDR3 sequences, approximately 22% of them seen only once. Sequenced input: blood, either unsorted or a sorted T cell fraction (not recorded which). The receptors originated from a male donor with ankylosing spondylitis or in good health (not recorded which). Each CDR3 is given with its conserved first and last residue. The D gene is left open where the match is weak. Clone size appears in some rows only: once, few, many, or a class for an expanded clone.

v_gene,j_gene,abundance,d_gene,CDR3nt,CDR3aa
TRBV5-6,TRBJ2-7,.,.,TGTGCCATCAGCTCGGTGCTGGGGCACGAGCAGTACTTC,CAISSVLGHEQYF
TRBV20-1,TRBJ1-6,many,.,TGCAGTGCTAGCCCCGGGCCCGAATATTCACCCCTCCACTTT,CSASPGPEYSPLHF
TRBV3-1,TRBJ2-1,once,TRBD2,TGTGCCAGCAGCCACTTAATAGAAGCGGGGGGCGATGAGCAGTTCTTC,CASSHLIEAGGDEQFF
TRBV12-3/TRBV12-4,TRBJ2-5,many,.,TGTGCCAGCAGTTTAGGTTCAGCTTCAAGGGGGGAGGACTTC,CASSLGSASRGEDF
TRBV11-2,TRBJ2-3,.,.,TGTGCCAGCAGCTACCTAACAGATACGCAGTATTTT,CASSYLTDTQYF
TRBV7-9,TRBJ2-7,few,TRBD2,TGTGCCAGCCGAAGCGGGGAGGAGTCCTACGAGCAGTACTTC,CASRSGEESYEQYF
TRBV3-1,TRBJ2-5,few,.,TGTGCCAGCAGCCAAGGTGTCATGGGCGGGGAGACCCAGTACTTC,CASSQGVMGGETQYF
TRBV27,TRBJ2-4,.,.,TGTGCCAGCAGTTTGAACATTGAAAACATTCAGTACTTC,CASSLNIENIQYF
TRBV11-2,TRBJ2-5,few,TRBD2,TGTGCCAGCAGCTCCGGCCCGGGACTAGCGGTGATCCAAGAGACCCAGTACTTC,CASSSGPGLAVIQETQYF
TRBV12-3/TRBV12-4,TRBJ2-1,.,TRBD2,TGTGCCAGCAGTTTAGGAGCGGGGGGGTCCGCTGAGCAGTTCTTC,CASSLGAGGSAEQFF
TRBV28,TRBJ2-7,.,.,TGTGCCAGCAGCCTGGTTTCCCTCGTCGAGCAGTACTTC,CASSLVSLVEQYF
TRBV3-1,TRBJ2-1,.,.,TGTGCCAGCAGCCCGAATGAGGGATTGACCCACGATGAGCAGTTCTTC,CASSPNEGLTHDEQFF
TRBV4-1,TRBJ2-7,.,TRBD1,TGCGCCAGCAGCCAATACCTCTCAGGGGGCCTCTCCTACGAGCAGTACTTC,CASSQYLSGGLSYEQYF
TRBV4-1,TRBJ1-2,few,.,TGCGCCAGCAGCCAAGCAGGGACTACTAACTATGGCTACACCTTC,CASSQAGTTNYGYTF
TRBV10-3,TRBJ2-2,few,.,TGTGCCATCAGTGACCCCGGGGCGAACACCGGGGAGCTGTTTTTT,CAISDPGANTGELFF
TRBV7-2,TRBJ2-7,.,.,TGTGCCAGCAGCCTCAATCGGGGGGCGGTCTCCTACGAGCAGTACTTC,CASSLNRGAVSYEQYF
TRBV15,TRBJ2-5,.,.,TGTGCCCTACGTCCCCGAGGGGAAGAGACCCAGTACTTC,CALRPRGEETQYF
TRBV29-1,TRBJ2-1,few,.,TGCAGCGTTTATTGGGACCGACGATCCTACAATGAGCAGTTCTTC,CSVYWDRRSYNEQFF
TRBV28,TRBJ2-5,.,.,TGTGCCAGAGCGGCCGACCCTTCGGAGACCCAGTACTTC,CARAADPSETQYF
TRBV12-3/TRBV12-4,TRBJ2-2,.,.,TGTGCCAGCAGTTTTCTTATAAACACCGGGGAGCTGTTTTTT,CASSFLINTGELFF
TRBV29-1,TRBJ2-7,few,.,TGCAGCGCCTGGGACGGCTCCTACGAGCAGTACTTC,CSAWDGSYEQYF
TRBV12-3/TRBV12-4,TRBJ2-7,.,TRBD2,TGTGCCAGCAGTTTTTCCGCGGGGGGCTCCTACGAGCAGTACTTC,CASSFSAGGSYEQYF
TRBV14,TRBJ2-5,few,.,TGTGCCAGCAGCCCCTCTCCGCGGGCCACCCAGTACTTC,CASSPSPRATQYF
TRBV12-3/TRBV12-4,TRBJ1-1,.,.,TGTGCCAGCAGTTCCAGGGCCGGGACAAGGGCCAGTGAAGCTTTCTTT,CASSSRAGTRASEAFF
TRBV4-1,TRBJ2-2,few,TRBD1,TGCGCCAGCAGCCAAGTACTTGGGGGACAGGGGCTGAACACCGGGGAGCTGTTTTTT,CASSQVLGGQGLNTGELFF
TRBV20-1,TRBJ2-5,few,TRBD1,TGCAGTGCTAGGGACCGGGACAGGGTACCCCTTCAAGAGACCCAGTACTTC,CSARDRDRVPLQETQYF
TRBV14,TRBJ2-2,few,.,TGTGCCAGCAGCAAGACCGCCCTCGACAGGTTCGGGGAGCTGTTTTTT,CASSKTALDRFGELFF
TRBV7-3,TRBJ2-1,.,.,TGTGCCAGCAGCTTTTGGGGTGGTGAGCAGTTCTTC,CASSFWGGEQFF
TRBV7-9,TRBJ2-1,.,.,TGTGCCAGCAGCCCCCGGACCCGGGGGCCTAACAATGAGCAGTTCTTC,CASSPRTRGPNNEQFF
TRBV12-3/TRBV12-4,TRBJ1-2,.,.,TGTGCCAGCAGGGGAACGGACACCGGGCCTCACGGGGGCTACACCTTC,CASRGTDTGPHGGYTF
TRBV9,TRBJ2-7,.,.,TGTGCCAGCAGCGTAGCCGGGGGCCCCTACGAGCAGTACTTC,CASSVAGGPYEQYF
TRBV4-1,TRBJ2-1,many,.,TGCGCCAGCAGCCAAGAGCCCGAAAACTCCTACAATGAGCAGTTCTTC,CASSQEPENSYNEQFF
TRBV11-2,TRBJ2-5,.,TRBD2,TGTGCCAGCAGCTCCCCCCCGGGACTAGCGGGTTGGGAGACCCAGTACTTC,CASSSPPGLAGWETQYF
TRBV4-1,TRBJ2-7,.,TRBD2,TGCGCCAGCAGCCAAGGGACTAGCGGGGGGTACTCCTACGAGCAGTACTTC,CASSQGTSGGYSYEQYF
TRBV5-1,TRBJ2-1,.,.,TGCGCCAGCAATTGGGCGGGTCCCAACAATGAGCAGTTCTTC,CASNWAGPNNEQFF
TRBV30,TRBJ2-1,.,TRBD2,TGTGCCTGGGAGCGGGGTAACAATGAGCAGTTCTTC,CAWERGNNEQFF
TRBV12-3/TRBV12-4,TRBJ1-2,many,.,TGTGCCAGCAGTCCAACGAAGGGCGCGCTCGGCTACACCTTC,CASSPTKGALGYTF
TRBV12-3/TRBV12-4,TRBJ1-1,.,.,TGTGCCAGCAGTTTAGCGCTTAGGGCTGAAGCTTTCTTT,CASSLALRAEAFF
TRBV30,TRBJ2-7,once,.,TGTGCCTCCCTGGACGGTCAGGCGGGTTACGAGCAGTACTTC,CASLDGQAGYEQYF
TRBV20-1,TRBJ2-2,few,TRBD2,TGCAGTGCTAGAGACGCGGGAGACACCGGGGAGCTGTTTTTT,CSARDAGDTGELFF
TRBV6-5,TRBJ2-2,few,.,TGTGCCAGCAGTTACTCGACAGGGAGGACCGGGGAGCTGTTTTTT,CASSYSTGRTGELFF
TRBV15,TRBJ2-3,few,TRBD1,TGTGCCACCAGCAGAGATCAGGGACAGGGCCCAGATACGCAGTATTTT,CATSRDQGQGPDTQYF